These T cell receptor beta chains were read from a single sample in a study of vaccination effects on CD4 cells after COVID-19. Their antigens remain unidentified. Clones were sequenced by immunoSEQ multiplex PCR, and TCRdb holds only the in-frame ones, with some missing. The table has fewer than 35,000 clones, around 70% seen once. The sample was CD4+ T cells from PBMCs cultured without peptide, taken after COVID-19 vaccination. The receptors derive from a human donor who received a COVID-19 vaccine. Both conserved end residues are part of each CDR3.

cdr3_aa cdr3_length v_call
CASTGLRNTGELFF 14 TRBV6-5
CAISESATEAFF 12 TRBV10-3
CASFGGRRGSDTQYF 15 TRBV18
CASSLSSRREAFF 13 TRBV12-3/TRBV12-4
CASSDGTPGNTIYF 14 TRBV5-5
CASSDRGPGANVLTF 15 TRBV19
CASSLEGILGYTF 13 TRBV5-1
CASSLGTTRDTQYF 14 TRBV5-1
CASSLGVRGAFF 12 TRBV28
CASSQVEGGPVEQYF 15 TRBV4-2
CASSNGRGGTGNNEQFF 17 TRBV27
CASSLGFF 8 TRBV7-9
CASRREARGETQYF 14 TRBV13
CAISEPGSRVGYTF 14 TRBV10-3
CASSLPGADTQYF 13 TRBV5-4
CAIRETGYEQYF 12 TRBV10-3
CATGPGQLNQPQHF 14 TRBV28